A single sample is the source of the 15 T cell receptor beta chains below, sequenced in a study of blood T cell repertoires in COVID-19. Profiling relied on immunoSEQ multiplex PCR, and the TCRdb table lists in-frame clones only, not all of them. The table includes fewer than 350,000 clones, about nine tenths detected once. The specimen was peripheral blood. Source of these receptors: a man aged 30-40 years with COVID-19, enrolled during active disease.

This sequence joins TRBV29-1 and TRBJ1-5, with 10 bases that match TRBD1. Per germline, CDR1 SQVTM and CDR2 ANQGSEA. The CDR3 is made up of 16 amino acids. J gave up 9 bases and V 7 bases, and 18 bases lay outside the gene matches. In DNA form, the CDR3 reads TGCAGCGACCCTTCCGGGACAGGGGTTGTTCGACGGCCCCAGCATTTT. Its protein product is CSDPSGTGVVRRPQHF.

The chain joins TRBV5-6 to TRBJ1-3; tentative D call: TRBD1 (5 bases). This CDR3 comprises 15 residues. CDR1 and CDR2 from the germline V gene are SGHDT and YYEEEE. V was pared by 4 bases and J by 0 bases, with 11 bases between. DNA for the CDR3: TGTGCCAGCAGCATTCGACAGATCTCTGGAAACACCATATATTTT. Translation: CASSIRQISGNTIYF.

The chain joins TRBV25-1 to TRBJ2-1; D possibly corresponds to TRBD1 (5 bases). Germline CDR1 reads MGHDK; CDR2 reads SYGVNS. CDR3 length: 13 amino acids. The V end lost 8 bases, the J end lost 10 bases, and 18 bases lay between the germline ends. CDR3 sequence: CASGKPPGSEQFF. For the CDR3, the DNA is TGTGCCAGCGGAAAGCCTCCAGGGTCAGAGCAGTTCTTC.

The rearrangement uses TRBV18 and TRBJ1-1; TRBD1 aligns across 10 bases. Germline assignment: CDR1 KGHSH and CDR2 LQKENI. The length of the CDR3 is 18 residues. V was clipped by 6 bases and J by 0 bases; unmatched bases: 13. CDR3 residues: CASSLRDRGLFMNTEAFF. CDR3 nucleotides: TGTGCCAGCTCTCTCCGGGACAGGGGCCTCTTTATGAACACTGAAGCTTTCTTT.

V usage is TRBV9 and J usage is TRBJ1-6; 7 bases align to TRBD1. The V gene's germline CDR1 is SGDLS and CDR2 YYNGEE. The length of the CDR3 is 16 residues. The trim removed 4 bases at V and 5 bases at J, leaving 9 bases unmatched. This chain's CDR3 is CASSPQGTENNSPLHF. In DNA form, the CDR3 reads TGTGCCAGCAGCCCCCAAGGGACAGAGAATAATTCACCCCTCCACTTT.

J is TRBJ1-5 and V is TRBV6-2 or TRBV6-3, with 7 positions matching TRBD1. V was pared by 0 bases and J by 9 bases, with 14 bases of the junction left unmatched. Germline-derived CDR1 and CDR2 are MNHEY and SVGEGT. The CDR3 has 17 residues. The CDR3 DNA sequence: TGTGCCAGCAGTTACTCCCCGACAGGGACTTTAGCAACGCCCCAGCATTTT. Its protein product is CASSYSPTGTLATPQHF.

In the case of this clone: Other DNA sequences in this specimen translate into the identical CDR3. This chain uses TRBV6-6 with TRBJ2-5, with D unresolved. In germline, CDR1 is MNHNY, CDR2 SVGAGI (reference sequence). The length of the CDR3 is 13 residues. V lost 5 bases to trimming and J lost 1 base, with 8 bases between them. This CDR3 is CASSPPGQETQYF. The CDR3 DNA follows: TGTGCCAGCAGTCCCCCAGGCCAAGAGACCCAGTACTTC.

The chain carries TRBV9 and TRBJ1-5; maybe TRBD1 (6 bases). V lost 1 base and J 5 bases, leaving 13 bases between the germline ends. Per the germline V gene, CDR1 is SGDLS and CDR2 is YYNGEE. The CDR3 has 15 amino acids. The chain's CDR3 is CASSVKGGPHQPQHF. Here the CDR3 DNA reads TGTGCCAGCAGCGTAAAAGGGGGACCCCATCAGCCCCAGCATTTT.

The gene calls are TRBV4-2 and TRBJ1-5; TRBD1 agrees at 7 bases. The CDR3 is 17 amino acids. Germline CDR1 is LGHNA and CDR2 is YNFKEQ. V dropped 1 base and J dropped 0; count of bases not matched to a gene: 6. The CDR3 DNA reads as TGTGCCAGCAGCCAAGGACAGGGCCCTTATAGCAATCAGCCCCAGCATTTT. Protein product: CASSQGQGPYSNQPQHF.

In regard to this clone: The sample has other DNA sequences that encode this CDR3 too. This sequence joins TRBV5-1 and TRBJ1-1; TRBD1 is a possible D gene (5 bases). CDR1 and CDR2 from the germline V gene are SGHRS and YFSETQ. The CDR3 runs 13 residues. Trimming took 3 bases from V and 2 from J, leaving 8 bases between them. CDR3 coding DNA: TGCGCCAGCAGCTCGCAGGGTAACACTGAAGCTTTCTTT. Translating gives CASSSQGNTEAFF.

The genes are TRBV4-3 and TRBJ1-2, with a weak D call TRBD1 (5 bases). V was trimmed by 3 bases and J by 7 bases, leaving 15 bases between them. The CDR3 has 14 amino acids. The germline V gene has CDR1 LGHNA and CDR2 YSLEER. CDR3 loop: CASSQGGGRGGYTF. The CDR3, as DNA: TGCGCCAGCAGCCAGGGGGGGGGAAGGGGTGGCTACACCTTC.

The chain is built from TRBV18 and TRBJ1-1; maybe TRBD1 (6 bases). V lost 6 bases and J lost 0, with 23 bases in between. Looked up from germline, CDR1 is KGHSH and CDR2 is LQKENI. This CDR3 spans 18 amino acids. The CDR3 nucleotides read TGTGCCAGCTCCTCATCTCAGAGCGGGGGGCCGTTGAACACTGAAGCTTTCTTT. Encoded protein: CASSSSQSGGPLNTEAFF.

V gene TRBV19 combines with J gene TRBJ1-2; 9 bases are a match to TRBD1. The CDR3 runs 15 residues. The germline CDR1 and CDR2 sequences are LNHDA and SQIVND (reference sequence). The V and J ends lost 3 bases and 0 bases, in that order; junction bases with no gene match: 2. As DNA, the CDR3 is TGTGCCAGTAGTATGACAGGGGGGACTAACTATGGCTACACCTTC. Its translation: CASSMTGGTNYGYTF.

This clone showed up just once. This rearrangement joins TRBV19 to TRBJ1-1; D is undetermined. The germline CDR1 and CDR2 sequences are LNHDA and SQIVND (reference sequence). The CDR3 extends over 12 amino acids. The V end lost 3 bases, the J end lost 11 bases, and 13 bases lay between the germline ends. CDR3 sequence: CASSIRTTEAFF. The CDR3 DNA is TGTGCCAGTAGTATCCGGACTACAGAGGCTTTCTTT.

This chain uses TRBV2 with TRBJ1-3; D not resolved. The CDR3 sequence is 16 residues long. Germline V CDR1 and CDR2: SNHLY, FYNNEI. The V end lost 4 bases, the J end lost 4 bases, and 17 bases lay between the germline ends. The CDR3 region is CASSGLRGLGGNTIYF. CDR3 sequence (DNA): TGTGCCAGCAGTGGGCTTCGGGGTCTGGGGGGAAACACCATATATTTT. The full variable domain, with the rest looked up from reference TRBV2 and TRBJ1-3, is EPEVTQTPSHQVTQMGQEVILRCVPISNHLYFYWYRQILGQKVEFLVSFYNNEISEKSEIFDDQFSVERPDGSNFTLKIRSTKLEDSAMYFCASSGLRGLGGNTIYFGEGSWLTVV.